The 28 T cell receptor beta chains given below trace back to one sample, sequenced in a study of OX40 agonist ivuxolimab in advanced cancers. Clones were read by immunoSEQ multiplex PCR, and TCRdb kept only the in-frame ones, dropping some. The table includes some 40,000 clones, around 90% detected once. The sequencing used CD4+ or CD8+ T cells sorted from blood, collected in a trial of the OX40 agonist ivuxolimab. The receptor source for this set is an adult with an advanced solid tumor such as melanoma, head and neck, liver or kidney cancer.

The chain recombines TRBV30 with TRBJ2-6, with 9 bases aligning to TRBD1. Germline V gives CDR1 GTSNPN, CDR2 SVGIG (reference sequence). This CDR3 is 17 amino acids long. Trimming removed 6 bases from V and 0 bases from J; junction bases left unmatched: 9. The CDR3 coding sequence is TGTGCCTGTTTCCGGGACAGGGTCTACTCTGGGGCCAACGTCCTGACTTTC. It translates to CACFRDRVYSGANVLTF.

This chain connects TRBV14 to TRBJ2-2; D is unclear. Trimming took 6 bases from V and 1 from J, leaving 15 bases between them. The CDR3 contains 16 residues. From germline, CDR1 is SGHDN and CDR2 FVKESK. CDR3 sequence (DNA): TGTGCCAGCAGTGACTCTCCCGGAAGGAACACCGGGGAGCTGTTTTTT. Encoded protein: CASSDSPGRNTGELFF. Combining the CDR3 with reference TRBV14 and TRBJ2-2 gives the whole variable domain EAGVTQFPSHSVIEKGQTVTLRCDPISGHDNLYWYRRVMGKEIKFLLHFVKESKQDESGMPNNRFLAERTGGTYSTLKVQPAELEDSGVYFCASSDSPGRNTGELFFGEGSRLTVL.

V is TRBV9 and J is TRBJ2-3; the match to TRBD2 covers 7 bases. The germline gives CDR1 SGDLS, CDR2 YYNGEE. With 3 bases clipped from V and 5 bases from J, the junction kept 9 bases outside the gene matches. CDR3 length: 15 amino acids. CDR3 sequence: CASSAGGGLGDTQYF. The CDR3 nucleotides are TGTGCCAGCAGCGCAGGCGGGGGTTTGGGAGATACGCAGTATTTT.

This chain connects TRBV2 to TRBJ2-1; 8 positions match TRBD2. The CDR3 length is 16 residues. Germline CDR1 is SNHLY and CDR2 is FYNNEI. Germline trimming cut 6 bases from V and 0 bases from J; bases unmatched to any gene: 7. CDR3: CASSSRAGASYNEQFF. CDR3 sequence (DNA): TGTGCCAGCAGCAGTCGAGCGGGAGCCTCCTACAATGAGCAGTTCTTC.

J is TRBJ2-5 and V is TRBV29-1, with D unresolved. The J call may be in error: the DNA end matches TRBJ2-7 better. Germline V gene lookup returns CDR1 SQVTM and CDR2 ANQGSEA. CDR3 size: 13 residues. DNA for the CDR3: TGCAGCGTTGGGGCAGCCCCTTCCTACGAGCAGTACTTC. It is translated as CSVGAAPSYEQYF.

The sample holds one count of this clone. J is TRBJ1-2 and V is TRBV29-1, with TRBD1 as a possible D gene (5 bases). Trimming removed 7 bases at V and 4 bases at J, with 13 bases between. Germline V gene sequence: CDR1 SQVTM, CDR2 ANQGSEA. This CDR3 contains 12 residues. The CDR3 bases are TGCAGCGGAGGATGGGACGGCTATGGCTACACCTTC. Amino acid sequence: CSGGWDGYGYTF. The variable domain in full, completed from reference TRBV29-1 and TRBJ1-2, reads SAVISQKPSRDICQRGTSLTIQCQVDSQVTMMFWYRQQPGQSLTLIATANQGSEATYESGFVIDKFPISRPNLTFSTLTVSNMSPEDSSIYLCSGGWDGYGYTFGSGTRLTVV.

The chain joins TRBV19 to TRBJ2-1, with 13 bases matching TRBD2. The CDR3 length is 17 residues. Germline V gene lookup returns CDR1 LNHDA and CDR2 SQIVND (reference sequence). J gave up 4 bases and V 4 bases, and 7 bases lay outside the gene matches. Written as DNA, the CDR3 is TGTGCCAGTAGTACATCCGGGACTAGCGGGACGTACAATGAGCAGTTCTTC. As protein: CASSTSGTSGTYNEQFF.

The V gene is TRBV9, the J gene TRBJ2-6, with 8 nucleotides matching TRBD1. The germline gives CDR1 SGDLS, CDR2 YYNGEE. V was pared by 3 bases and J by 0 bases, with 11 bases of the junction left unmatched. The CDR3 loop spans 19 amino acids. The CDR3 DNA sequence: TGTGCCAGCAGCGCGGGGACAGGCGTTCCCTACTCTGGGGCCAACGTCCTGACTTTC. Translating it yields CASSAGTGVPYSGANVLTF.

V gene TRBV6-6 combines with J gene TRBJ2-3; 7 nucleotides match TRBD1. Trimming removed 7 bases from V and 3 bases from J; junction bases left unmatched: 7. The CDR3 spans 14 residues. The germline gives CDR1 MNHNY, CDR2 SVGAGI (reference sequence). CDR3 bases: TGTGCCAGCACCCTACAGGGGACGACAGATACGCAGTATTTT. Its translation: CASTLQGTTDTQYF.

V and J are TRBV4-1 and TRBJ2-1; TRBD2 agrees at 8 bases. The CDR3 length is 17 residues. Trimming removed 0 bases from V and 1 base from J; junction bases left unmatched: 5. The germline gives CDR1 MGHRA, CDR2 YSYEKL. The CDR3 protein is CASSQDPLAGSYNEQFF. CDR3 coding DNA: TGCGCCAGCAGCCAAGACCCGCTAGCGGGTTCCTACAATGAGCAGTTCTTC.

The chain joins TRBV4-2 to TRBJ2-5; either TRBD1 or TRBD2 may fit D (5 bases each). This CDR3 region has 15 residues. V was shortened by 0 bases and J by 4 bases, with 12 bases between the two germline ends. The germline CDR1 and CDR2 sequences are LGHNA and YNFKEQ. This CDR3 is CASSQETGAGETQYF. For the CDR3, the DNA is TGTGCCAGCAGCCAAGAGACTGGGGCGGGAGAGACCCAGTACTTC.

V usage is TRBV7-9 and J usage is TRBJ2-7; 7 bases are a match to TRBD1. CDR3 size: 14 residues. V shed 6 bases, J shed 2 bases, and the junction held 7 bases outside the gene matches. Germline V CDR1 and CDR2: SEHNR, FQNEAQ (reference sequence). This chain's CDR3 is CASSGTVEPYEQYF. DNA of the CDR3: TGTGCCAGCAGTGGGACAGTGGAACCCTACGAGCAGTACTTC.

V is TRBV2 and J is TRBJ1-5; TRBD1 might be the D (5 bases). The length of the CDR3 is 15 residues. The ends were cut back, 7 bases at V and 4 bases at J, with 17 bases in the middle. Germline lookup yields CDR1 SNHLY and CDR2 FYNNEI. The CDR3 DNA reads as TGTGCCAGCACTATGGGCCCCTGGGGGAATCAGCCCCAGCATTTT. Amino acids: CASTMGPWGNQPQHF.

The V gene is TRBV9, the J gene TRBJ1-2; 7 bases are a match to TRBD1. In germline, CDR1 is SGDLS, CDR2 YYNGEE. Germline trimming cut 0 bases from V and 4 bases from J; bases unmatched to any gene: 6. The CDR3 is made up of 15 amino acids. Written as DNA, the CDR3 is TGTGCCAGCAGCGTAGGAAAGGGGGCCGTCTATGGCTACACCTTC. Translating gives CASSVGKGAVYGYTF.

The chain uses TRBV7-2 and TRBJ2-3, with 7 bases matching TRBD2. This CDR3 spans 16 amino acids. V lost 5 bases and J lost 1; bases outside the gene matches: 9. Germline V CDR1 and CDR2: SGHTA, FQGNSA. CDR3 DNA: TGTGCCAGCAGCCGTCCCGGGGGGAGTGGCACAGATACGCAGTATTTT. Translated: CASSRPGGSGTDTQYF.

The V gene is TRBV25-1, the J gene TRBJ1-3, with D possibly being TRBD1 (5 bases). Germline V CDR1 and CDR2: MGHDK, SYGVNS. V lost 4 bases to trimming and J lost 4 bases, with 17 bases between them. This CDR3 region has 16 residues. CDR3 region: CASSGHGRVYGNTIYF. CDR3 DNA: TGTGCCAGCAGTGGCCATGGCAGGGTATACGGAAACACCATATATTTT.

CDR3 region: CASRGTASSYNEQFF. The CDR3 DNA is TGTGCCAGCAGAGGGACGGCAAGCTCCTACAATGAGCAGTTCTTC. The V gene is TRBV6-4, the J gene TRBJ2-1; D is perhaps TRBD1 or TRBD2 (5 bases each). The CDR3 consists of 15 residues. Per germline, CDR1 MRHNA and CDR2 SNTAGT. V was trimmed by 6 bases and J by 0 bases, leaving 12 bases between them.

This clone has a single count. The V and J genes are TRBV7-2 and TRBJ2-7; 9 nucleotides match TRBD2. J gave up 5 bases and V 1 base, and 3 bases lay outside the gene matches. Germline lookup yields CDR1 SGHTA and CDR2 FQGNSA. The CDR3 totals 14 residues. For the CDR3, the DNA is TGTGCCAGCAGCTTAGTTGGACTAGCGAACGAGCAGTACTTC. Its protein is CASSLVGLANEQYF.

The rearrangement links TRBV4-3 to TRBJ2-1, with TRBD2 identical over 10 bases. Germline values: CDR1 LGHNA, CDR2 YSLEER. The junction had 12 bases not matched to a gene; V was cut back by 2 bases and J by 5 bases. The CDR3 loop spans 18 amino acids. The CDR3 sequence is CASSQRTTGTSANNEQFF. CDR3 in DNA: TGCGCCAGCAGCCAACGTACAACCGGGACTAGCGCTAACAATGAGCAGTTCTTC.

This chain links TRBV19 with TRBJ2-3; D unresolved. CDR1 is LNHDA, CDR2 SQIVND, per germline (reference sequence). Trimming shortened V by 5 bases and J by 0 bases, and 9 bases separated the two germline ends. CDR3 length: 14 residues. The CDR3 DNA is TGTGCCAGTAGTCACCGACTGAGCACAGATACGCAGTATTTT. Translating gives CASSHRLSTDTQYF.

This clone turned up a few times. This sequence joins TRBV28 and TRBJ1-2; D perhaps matches TRBD1 (5 bases). The CDR3 length is 14 residues. The germline V gene encodes CDR1 MDHEN and CDR2 SYDVKM. The V gene lost 5 bases and the J gene lost 5 bases, with 15 bases spanning the gap. The CDR3 DNA follows: TGTGCCAGCAGTCCCCCCGGGGGTGGGTATGGCTACACCTTC. This translates into CASSPPGGGYGYTF.

The chain recombines TRBV14 with TRBJ1-1; a weak D match, TRBD1 (5 bases). The CDR3 totals 13 residues. The V gene's germline CDR1 is SGHDN and CDR2 FVKESK. The germline V and J ends were trimmed by 5 bases and 1 base, with 8 bases remaining between them. DNA of the CDR3: TGTGCCAGCAGCTTCGACAGGAACACTGAAGCTTTCTTT. This codes for CASSFDRNTEAFF.

The V gene is TRBV29-1, the J gene TRBJ1-5; 7 nucleotides align to TRBD1. Germline CDR1 is SQVTM and CDR2 is ANQGSEA. CDR3 length: 13 residues. J gave up 11 bases and V 5 bases, and 12 bases lay outside the gene matches. The CDR3 is CSVLGTAQEAQHF. CDR3 nucleotides: TGCAGCGTTCTAGGGACAGCCCAAGAGGCCCAGCATTTT.

J is TRBJ2-2 and V is TRBV7-9; 8 positions match TRBD2. Germline CDR1 SEHNR, CDR2 FQNEAQ (reference sequence). The CDR3 totals 15 residues. V was clipped by 3 bases and J by 3 bases; unmatched bases: 3. CDR3 nucleotides: TGTGCCAGCAGCTTCACGGGAGGGGACACCGGGGAGCTGTTTTTT. Its protein is CASSFTGGDTGELFF. The whole variable domain, filled in from reference TRBV7-9 and TRBJ2-2, reads DTGVSQNPRHKITKRGQNVTFRCDPISEHNRLYWYRQTLGQGPEFLTYFQNEAQLEKSRLLSDRFSAERPKGSFSTLEIQRTEQGDSAMYLCASSFTGGDTGELFFGEGSRLTVL.

This clone occurred once. The chain recombines TRBV6-6 with TRBJ1-2; D not resolved. V lost 6 bases, J lost 6 bases, and 5 bases lay in between. The CDR3 sequence is 10 residues long. Germline CDR1 is MNHNY and CDR2 is SVGAGI (reference sequence). In DNA form, the CDR3 reads TGTGCCAGCAGGTACGATGGCTACACCTTC. Its translation is CASRYDGYTF.

The chain carries TRBV11-2 and TRBJ2-7, with D hard to call. Germline-derived CDR1 and CDR2 are SGHAT and FQNNGV. V was pared by 5 bases and J by 5 bases, with 13 bases between. The CDR3 spans 13 residues. Here the CDR3 reads CASSAQASDEQYF. CDR3 in DNA: TGTGCCAGCAGCGCTCAGGCCTCGGACGAGCAGTACTTC. Variable domain in full (rest from reference TRBV11-2 and TRBJ2-7): EAGVAQSPRYKIIEKRQSVAFWCNPISGHATLYWYQQILGQGPKLLIQFQNNGVVDDSQLPKDRFSAERLKGVDSTLKIQPAKLEDSAVYLCASSAQASDEQYFGPGTRLTVT.

For this clone: In the same sample, other DNA sequences code for this CDR3. The J gene is TRBJ2-7, the V gene TRBV19; tentatively, D is TRBD1 or TRBD2 (5 bases each). The CDR3 contains 13 residues. CDR1 is LNHDA, CDR2 SQIVND, per germline (reference sequence). V gave up 5 bases and J gave up 3 bases, with 11 bases separating them. The CDR3 here is CASSLGTGYEQYF. Here the CDR3 DNA reads TGTGCCAGTAGTCTCGGGACGGGCTACGAGCAGTACTTC.

The chain couples TRBV11-2 to TRBJ2-7; D possibly corresponds to TRBD1 (6 bases). The CDR3 runs to 13 residues. V was cut by 5 bases and J by 3 bases, with 11 bases left in between. Germline CDR1 reads SGHAT; CDR2 reads FQNNGV. The CDR3 region is CASSGQLDYEQYF. For the CDR3, the DNA is TGTGCCAGCAGCGGACAGCTGGACTACGAGCAGTACTTC.